One T cell receptor (beta chain) is described in this entry. The data originate from a study of blood T cell repertoires in COVID-19. Study-level background: The cDNA or gDNA used as material had been derived from T cells, B-cell-depleted T cells, or PBMCs.

The length of the CDR3 is 15 residues. Trimming took off 6 bases at V and 0 bases at J, with 14 bases between the two ends. Germline values: CDR1 LGHDT, CDR2 YNNKEL (reference sequence). Original analysis: Amplification from reference gene primers served as the basis for estimated nucleated cell counts. Here immunoSEQ multiplex PCR was the method, and the copy in TCRdb shows in-frame clones only, minus some. For V, J and clone size, that table is used; D and trimming come from the DNA. This sample yields more than 200,000 clones, of which 70% to 90% are seen a single time; over 1.3% belongs to the top ten.

The source is a man older than 75 with acute or convalescent COVID-19. The chain employs TRBV3-1 (or the pseudogene TRBV3-2) and TRBJ1-1, with D possibly being TRBD1 (6 bases). The sequencing input was peripheral blood. CDR3 bases: TGTGCCAGCAGTCGAAGTGGGGGCATGAACACTGAAGCTTTCTTT. It yields the protein CASSRSGGMNTEAFF.